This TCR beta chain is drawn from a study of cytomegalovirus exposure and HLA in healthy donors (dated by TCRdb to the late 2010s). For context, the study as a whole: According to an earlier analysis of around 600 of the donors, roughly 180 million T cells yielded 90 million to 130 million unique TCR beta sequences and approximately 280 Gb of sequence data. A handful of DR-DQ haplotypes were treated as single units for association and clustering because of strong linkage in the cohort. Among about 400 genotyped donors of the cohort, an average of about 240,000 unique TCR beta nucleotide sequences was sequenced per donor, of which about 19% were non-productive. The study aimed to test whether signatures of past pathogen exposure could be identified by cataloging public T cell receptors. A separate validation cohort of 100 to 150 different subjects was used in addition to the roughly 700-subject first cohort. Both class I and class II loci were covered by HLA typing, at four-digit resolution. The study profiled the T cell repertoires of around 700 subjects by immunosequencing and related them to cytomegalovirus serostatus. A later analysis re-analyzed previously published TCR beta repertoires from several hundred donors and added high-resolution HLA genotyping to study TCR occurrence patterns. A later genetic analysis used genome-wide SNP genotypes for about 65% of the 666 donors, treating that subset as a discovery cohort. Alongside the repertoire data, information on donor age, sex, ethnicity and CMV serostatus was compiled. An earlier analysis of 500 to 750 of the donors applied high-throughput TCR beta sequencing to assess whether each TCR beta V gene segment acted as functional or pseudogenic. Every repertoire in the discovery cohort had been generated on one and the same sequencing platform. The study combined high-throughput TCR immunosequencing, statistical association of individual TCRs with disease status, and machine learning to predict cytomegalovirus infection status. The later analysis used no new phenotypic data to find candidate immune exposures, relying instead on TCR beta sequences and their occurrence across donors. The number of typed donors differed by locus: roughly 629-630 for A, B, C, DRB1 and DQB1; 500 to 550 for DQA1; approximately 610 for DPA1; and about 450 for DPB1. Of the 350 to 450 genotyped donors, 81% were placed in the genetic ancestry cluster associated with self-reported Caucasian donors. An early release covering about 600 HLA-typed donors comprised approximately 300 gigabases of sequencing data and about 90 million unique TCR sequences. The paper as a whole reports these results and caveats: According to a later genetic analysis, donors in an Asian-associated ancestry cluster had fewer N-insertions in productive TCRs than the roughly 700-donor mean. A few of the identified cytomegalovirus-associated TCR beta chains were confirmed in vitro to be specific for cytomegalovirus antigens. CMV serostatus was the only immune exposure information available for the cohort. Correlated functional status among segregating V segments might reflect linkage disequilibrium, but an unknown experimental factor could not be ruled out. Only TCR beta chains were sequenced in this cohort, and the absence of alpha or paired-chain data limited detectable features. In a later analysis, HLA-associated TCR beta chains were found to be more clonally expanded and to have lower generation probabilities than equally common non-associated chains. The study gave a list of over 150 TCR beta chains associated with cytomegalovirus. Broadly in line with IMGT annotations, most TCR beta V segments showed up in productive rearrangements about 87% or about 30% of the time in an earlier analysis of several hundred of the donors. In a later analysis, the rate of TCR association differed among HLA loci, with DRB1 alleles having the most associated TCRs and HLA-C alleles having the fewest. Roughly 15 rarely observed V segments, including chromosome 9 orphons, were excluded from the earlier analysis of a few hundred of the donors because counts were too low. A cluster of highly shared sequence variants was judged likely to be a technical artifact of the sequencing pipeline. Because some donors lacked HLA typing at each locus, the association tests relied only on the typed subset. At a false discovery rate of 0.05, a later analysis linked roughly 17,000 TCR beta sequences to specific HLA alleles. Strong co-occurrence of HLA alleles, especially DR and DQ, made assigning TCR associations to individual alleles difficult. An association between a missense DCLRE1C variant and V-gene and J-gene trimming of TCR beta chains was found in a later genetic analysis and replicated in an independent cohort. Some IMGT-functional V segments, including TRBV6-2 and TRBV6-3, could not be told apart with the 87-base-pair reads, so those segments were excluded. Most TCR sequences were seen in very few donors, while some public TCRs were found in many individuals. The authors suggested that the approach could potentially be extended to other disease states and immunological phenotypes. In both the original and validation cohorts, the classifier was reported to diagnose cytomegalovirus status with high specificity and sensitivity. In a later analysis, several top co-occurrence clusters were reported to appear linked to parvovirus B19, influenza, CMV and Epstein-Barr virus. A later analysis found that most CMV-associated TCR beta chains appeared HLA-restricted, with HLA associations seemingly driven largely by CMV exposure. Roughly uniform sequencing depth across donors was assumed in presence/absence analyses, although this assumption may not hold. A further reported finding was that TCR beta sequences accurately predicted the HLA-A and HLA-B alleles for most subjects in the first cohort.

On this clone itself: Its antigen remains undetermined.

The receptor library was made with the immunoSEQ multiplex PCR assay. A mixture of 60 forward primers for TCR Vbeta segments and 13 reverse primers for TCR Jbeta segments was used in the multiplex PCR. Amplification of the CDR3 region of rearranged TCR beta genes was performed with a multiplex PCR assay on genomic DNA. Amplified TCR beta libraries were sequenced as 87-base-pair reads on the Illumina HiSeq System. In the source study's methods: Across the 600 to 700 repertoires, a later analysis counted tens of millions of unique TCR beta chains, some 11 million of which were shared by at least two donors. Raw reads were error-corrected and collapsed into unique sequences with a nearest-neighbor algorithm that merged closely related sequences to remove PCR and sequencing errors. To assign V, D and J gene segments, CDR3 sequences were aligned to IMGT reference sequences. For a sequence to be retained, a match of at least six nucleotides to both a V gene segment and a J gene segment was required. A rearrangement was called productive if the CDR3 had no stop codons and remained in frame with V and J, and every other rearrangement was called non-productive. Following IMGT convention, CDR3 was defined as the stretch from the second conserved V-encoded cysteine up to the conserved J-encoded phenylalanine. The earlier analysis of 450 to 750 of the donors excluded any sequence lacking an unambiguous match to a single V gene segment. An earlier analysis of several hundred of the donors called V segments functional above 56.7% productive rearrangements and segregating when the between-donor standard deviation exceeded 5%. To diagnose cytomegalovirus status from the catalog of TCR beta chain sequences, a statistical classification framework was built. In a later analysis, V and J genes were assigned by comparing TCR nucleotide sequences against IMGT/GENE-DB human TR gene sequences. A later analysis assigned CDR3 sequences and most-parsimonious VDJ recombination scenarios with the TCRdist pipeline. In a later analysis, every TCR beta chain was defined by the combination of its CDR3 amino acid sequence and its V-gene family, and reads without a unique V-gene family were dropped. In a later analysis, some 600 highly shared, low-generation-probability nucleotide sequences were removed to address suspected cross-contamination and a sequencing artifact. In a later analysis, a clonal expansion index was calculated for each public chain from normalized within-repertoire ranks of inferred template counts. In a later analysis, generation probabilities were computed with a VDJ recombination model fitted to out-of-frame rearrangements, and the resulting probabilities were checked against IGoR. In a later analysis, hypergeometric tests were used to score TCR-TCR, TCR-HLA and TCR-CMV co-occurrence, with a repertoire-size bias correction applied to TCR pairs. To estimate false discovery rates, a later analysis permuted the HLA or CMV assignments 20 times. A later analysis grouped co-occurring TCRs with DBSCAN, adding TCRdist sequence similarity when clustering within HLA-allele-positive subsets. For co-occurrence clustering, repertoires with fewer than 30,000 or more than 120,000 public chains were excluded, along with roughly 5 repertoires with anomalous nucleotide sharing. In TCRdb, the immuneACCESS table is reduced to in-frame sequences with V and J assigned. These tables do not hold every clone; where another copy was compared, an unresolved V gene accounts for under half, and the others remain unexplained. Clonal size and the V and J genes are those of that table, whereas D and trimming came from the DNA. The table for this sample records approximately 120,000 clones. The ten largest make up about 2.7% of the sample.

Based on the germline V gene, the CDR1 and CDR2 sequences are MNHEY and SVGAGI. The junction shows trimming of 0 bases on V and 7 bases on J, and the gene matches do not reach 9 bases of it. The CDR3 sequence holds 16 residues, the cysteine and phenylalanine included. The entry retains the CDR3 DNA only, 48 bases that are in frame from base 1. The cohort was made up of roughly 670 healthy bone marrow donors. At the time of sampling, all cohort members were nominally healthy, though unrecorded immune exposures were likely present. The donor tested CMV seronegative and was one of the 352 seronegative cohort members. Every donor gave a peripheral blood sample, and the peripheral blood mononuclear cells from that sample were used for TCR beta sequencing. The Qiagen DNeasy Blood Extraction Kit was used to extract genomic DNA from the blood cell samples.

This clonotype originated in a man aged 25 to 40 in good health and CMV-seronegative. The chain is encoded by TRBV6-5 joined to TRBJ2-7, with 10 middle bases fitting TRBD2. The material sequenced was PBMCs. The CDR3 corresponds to CASSYSPSGGSREQYF. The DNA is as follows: TGTGCCAGCAGTTACTCTCCTAGCGGGGGTTCAAGGGAGCAGTACTTC.